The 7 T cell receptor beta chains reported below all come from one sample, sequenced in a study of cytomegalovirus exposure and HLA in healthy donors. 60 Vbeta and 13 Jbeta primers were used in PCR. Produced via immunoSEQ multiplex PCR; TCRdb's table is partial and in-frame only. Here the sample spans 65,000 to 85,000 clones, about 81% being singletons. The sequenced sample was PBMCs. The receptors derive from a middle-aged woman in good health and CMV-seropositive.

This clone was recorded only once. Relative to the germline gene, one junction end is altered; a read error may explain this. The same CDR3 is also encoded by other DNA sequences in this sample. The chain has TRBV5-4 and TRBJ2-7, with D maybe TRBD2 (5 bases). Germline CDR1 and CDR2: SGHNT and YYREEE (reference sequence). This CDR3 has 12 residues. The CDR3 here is CASSFGRVEQYF. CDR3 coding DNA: TGCGCCAGCAGCTTCGGGCGGGTAGAGCAGTACTTC.

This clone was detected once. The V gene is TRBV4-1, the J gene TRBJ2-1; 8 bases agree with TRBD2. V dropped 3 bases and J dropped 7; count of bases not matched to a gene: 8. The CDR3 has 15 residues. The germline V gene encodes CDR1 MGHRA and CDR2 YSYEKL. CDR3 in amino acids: CASSHSGLGDNEQFF. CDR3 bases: TGCGCCAGCAGCCATTCGGGACTAGGGGATAATGAGCAGTTCTTC.

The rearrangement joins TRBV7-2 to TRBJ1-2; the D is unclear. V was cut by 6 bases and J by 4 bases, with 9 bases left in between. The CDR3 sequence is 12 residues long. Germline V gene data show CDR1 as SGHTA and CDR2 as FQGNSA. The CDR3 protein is CASSPSGYGYTF. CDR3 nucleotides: TGTGCCAGCAGTCCAAGCGGCTATGGCTACACCTTC.

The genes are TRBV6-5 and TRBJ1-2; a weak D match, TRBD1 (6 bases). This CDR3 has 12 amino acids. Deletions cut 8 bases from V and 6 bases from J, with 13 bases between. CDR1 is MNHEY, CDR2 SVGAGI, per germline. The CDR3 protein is CASGRGADGYTF. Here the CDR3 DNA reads TGTGCCAGCGGGAGGGGGGCCGATGGCTACACCTTC.

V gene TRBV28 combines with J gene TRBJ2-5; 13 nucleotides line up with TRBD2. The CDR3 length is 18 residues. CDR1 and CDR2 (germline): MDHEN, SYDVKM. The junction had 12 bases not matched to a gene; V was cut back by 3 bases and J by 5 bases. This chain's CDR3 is CASSFLLAGGPFGETQYF. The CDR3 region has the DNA TGTGCCAGCAGTTTCTTACTAGCGGGGGGGCCTTTTGGGGAGACCCAGTACTTC. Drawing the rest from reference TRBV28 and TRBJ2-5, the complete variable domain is DVKVTQSSRYLVKRTGEKVFLECVQDMDHENMFWYRQDPGLGLRLIYFSYDVKMKEKGDIPEGYSVSREKKERFSLILESASTNQTSMYLCASSFLLAGGPFGETQYFGPGTRLLVL.

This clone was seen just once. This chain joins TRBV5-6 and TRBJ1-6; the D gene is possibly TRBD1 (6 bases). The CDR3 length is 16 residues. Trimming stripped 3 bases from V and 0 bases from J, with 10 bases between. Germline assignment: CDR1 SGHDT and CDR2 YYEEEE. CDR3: CASSSGQSSYNSPLHF. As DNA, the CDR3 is TGTGCCAGCAGCTCCGGACAGAGCTCCTATAATTCACCCCTCCACTTT.

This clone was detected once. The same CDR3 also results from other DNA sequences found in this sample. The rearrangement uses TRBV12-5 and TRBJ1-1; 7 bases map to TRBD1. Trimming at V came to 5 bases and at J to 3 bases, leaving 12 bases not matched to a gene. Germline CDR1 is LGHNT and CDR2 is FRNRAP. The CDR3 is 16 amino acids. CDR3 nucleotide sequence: TGTGCTAGTGGTCTAGCGACAGGGTTAGAGGACACTGAAGCTTTCTTT. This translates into CASGLATGLEDTEAFF.